These 6 T cell receptor beta chains were all obtained from the same sample, sequenced in a study of brain T cells in children with intractable seizures. The time point here: blood from clinic visit 5 months post-surgery; TSC patient then seizure free. Repertoires were generated with immunoSEQ multiplex PCR, while TCRdb's copy carries only in-frame clones and drops some. The table has hundreds of thousands of clones, nearly 95% seen once. This sample comprised peripheral blood, obtained 4 to 6 months after surgery. The source is a boy younger than two with tuberous sclerosis and intractable seizures.

This sequence joins TRBV30 and TRBJ2-7; D is uncertain. Germline CDR1 is GTSNPN and CDR2 is SVGIG (reference sequence). Trimming removed 0 bases from V and 4 bases from J, with 7 bases in between. The CDR3 is 12 residues long. The CDR3 region is CAWSVEVYEQYF. CDR3 bases: TGTGCCTGGAGTGTAGAGGTGTACGAGCAGTACTTC.

This clone was seen once. The V and J genes are TRBV30 and TRBJ2-7; TRBD2 might be the D (5 bases). The V end was cut by 5 bases, the J end by 5 bases, with 16 bases between. CDR1 GTSNPN and CDR2 SVGIG come from the germline V gene (reference sequence). The CDR3 sequence is 13 residues long. CDR3 sequence reads: CAWESQIGDEQYF. As DNA, the CDR3 is TGTGCCTGGGAGTCCCAGATCGGGGACGAGCAGTACTTC.

The V call is TRBV30, the J call TRBJ1-1, with D tentatively TRBD1 (6 bases). The CDR3 has 14 residues. Trimming removed 2 bases at V and 0 bases at J, with 10 bases between. Germline-derived CDR1 and CDR2 are GTSNPN and SVGIG (reference sequence). CDR3 bases: TGTGCCTGGAGTCCAACAGGGATGAACACTGAAGCTTTCTTT. It is translated as CAWSPTGMNTEAFF.

The chain combines TRBV5-6 with TRBJ1-2, with D maybe TRBD1 (6 bases). V lost 0 bases and J 4 bases, leaving 13 bases between the germline ends. There are 15 residues in the CDR3. Per the germline V gene, CDR1 is SGHDT and CDR2 is YYEEEE. The CDR3 DNA reads TGTGCCAGCAGCTTGGCGACAGGACTGGGCTATGGCTACACCTTC. Encoded protein: CASSLATGLGYGYTF.

This clone came up a few times. The chain combines TRBV7-9 with TRBJ2-3; no clear D gene. Germline values: CDR1 SEHNR, CDR2 FQNEAQ (reference sequence). Trimming pared 1 base from V and 1 base from J, leaving 6 bases between. The CDR3 totals 14 residues. The DNA of the CDR3 is TGTGCCAGCAGCTTAGTGGATGGCACAGATACGCAGTATTTT. It is translated as CASSLVDGTDTQYF.

This clone was seen only once. The CDR3 nucleotides read TGTGCCAGCAGGATGACAAGTACTTTCAATCAGCCCCAGCATTTT. Its translation: CASRMTSTFNQPQHF. The chain has TRBV2 and TRBJ1-5, with D hard to call. The CDR3 loop spans 15 amino acids. Trimming stripped 6 bases from V and 3 bases from J, with 15 bases between. Germline loops: CDR1 SNHLY, CDR2 FYNNEI.